This T cell receptor beta chain was obtained from a study of Ad26.COV2.S vaccination and SARS-CoV-2 variants. Study-level findings and limits: Using TCR breadth and depth analyses may have led to underestimated total T cell responses.

With respect to this clone: Its antigen is currently unknown.

TCRdb's table, derived via immunoSEQ multiplex PCR, lists solely in-frame clones and lacks some. Of about 180,000 clones listed, around 85% are singletons. J was trimmed by 7 bases and V by 11 bases; bases with no gene match: 9. Germline V CDR1 and CDR2: ENHRY, SYGVKD. The length of the CDR3 is 13 residues. The source is a human donor who had recovered from COVID-19. The genes are TRBV10-3 and TRBJ2-1; 9 bases agree with TRBD1. This sample comprised peripheral blood, obtained after recovery from COVID-19. The CDR3, as DNA: TGTGCCGGGCAACAGGGGGCTAAAAATGAGCAGTTCTTC. It encodes CAGQQGAKNEQFF.